These 28 T cell receptor beta chains share one sample of origin, sequenced in a study of CD4 and CD8 cells across lung adenocarcinoma regions. Using its own MiXCR run on the PCR reads, TCRdb lists one record per CDR3 protein. The table has about 18,000 distinct CDR3 sequences, 50% seen once. Input material: CD8+ T cells from the margin of a lung tumor. Every receptor here comes from a male donor with lung adenocarcinoma. The CD4 and CD8 labels of this study may be unreliable.

This clonotype was counted a single time. One end of the junction does not line up with germline, which may come from a read error. The V call is TRBV6-1, the J call TRBJ2-3; D might be TRBD1 (5 bases). The CDR3 sequence is 15 residues long. Looked up from germline, CDR1 is MNHNS and CDR2 is SASEGT. The chain's CDR3 is CASGKGQGSKDTQYF. The CDR3 bases are TGTGCCAGCGGTAAGGGGCAGGGATCCAAAGATACGCAGTATTTC.

The chain combines TRBV7-2 with TRBJ2-5; TRBD2 matches at 12 bases. With V trimmed by 5 bases and J by 4 bases, 5 bases remained unmatched. The germline V gene encodes CDR1 SGHTA and CDR2 FQGNSA. The CDR3 extends over 15 amino acids. CDR3 region: CASSPQLAGGETQYF. CDR3 sequence (DNA): TGTGCCAGCAGCCCACAACTAGCGGGAGGAGAGACCCAGTACTTC.

This rearrangement joins TRBV9 to TRBJ2-3; 9 bases are a match to TRBD1. CDR1 is SGDLS, CDR2 YYNGEE, per germline. The CDR3 length is 16 residues. The junction had 12 bases not matched to a gene; V was cut back by 4 bases and J by 6 bases. CDR3 region: CASSLFPDRGVDTQYF. Written as DNA, the CDR3 is TGTGCCAGCAGCCTTTTCCCGGACAGGGGCGTCGATACGCAGTATTTT.

Worth noting for this clonotype: No conserved phenylalanine or tryptophan ends this CDR3, so it is likely a read error. The chain uses TRBV10-3 and TRBJ2-1, with D possibly TRBD2 on 5 matching bases. The J call may be faulty, since TRBJ2-7 better matches the DNA end. Germline lookup yields CDR1 ENHRY and CDR2 SYGVKD. The CDR3 covers 12 residues. The CDR3 DNA sequence: TGTGCCACCGGACTGACTTCTCGGGAGCAGTACTGC. Encoded protein: CATGLTSREQYC.

Points on this clonotype: Given a much more abundant clone one base away, this may be a read error. V is TRBV7-2 and J is TRBJ2-1; the match to TRBD2 covers 7 bases. TRBJ2-7 explains the end of the DNA better; the J call may be wrong. The CDR3 has 13 residues. The germline CDR1 and CDR2 sequences are SGHTA and FQGNSA. This CDR3 reads CASNLGRVSEQYF. In nucleotides, the CDR3 is TGTGCCAGCAACCTAGGGAGGGTTAGTGAGCAGTACTTC.

This clonotype has a handful of counts. This chain links TRBV7-2 with TRBJ2-3, with D possibly being TRBD2 (5 bases). Germline V gene sequence: CDR1 SGHTA, CDR2 FQGNSA. Trimming took 2 bases from V and 2 from J, leaving 8 bases between them. The length of the CDR3 is 14 residues. For the CDR3, the DNA is TGTGCCAGCAGCTTAACAGCGGACACAGATACGCAGTATTTT. It translates to CASSLTADTDTQYF.

Concerning this clonotype: One end of the junction fails to match germline, which may point to a read error. The gene calls are TRBV6-1 and TRBJ2-3; the D gene is possibly TRBD2 (6 bases). From germline, CDR1 is MNHNS and CDR2 SASEGT. The CDR3 runs 14 residues. CDR3 region: CASKGRLGPETQYF. DNA of the CDR3: TGTGCCAGCAAGGGGCGACTAGGCCCAGAGACGCAGTATTTT.

This clonotype was found many times. The chain joins TRBV6-1 to TRBJ2-3; TRBD1 or TRBD2 may be the D gene (5 bases each). CDR3 length: 12 residues. Trimming removed 11 bases from V and 6 bases from J, with 15 bases in between. Looked up from germline, CDR1 is MNHNS and CDR2 is SASEGT. CDR3 bases: TGTGCCGTCCCTCCGGGACGTGATACGCAGTATTTT. Residues: CAVPPGRDTQYF.

This clonotype was seen a few times. The genes are TRBV6-1 and TRBJ2-5; maybe TRBD1 (6 bases). TRBJ2-7 explains the end of the DNA better; the J call may be wrong. The CDR3 runs to 14 residues. Germline V gives CDR1 MNHNS, CDR2 SASEGT. CDR3 sequence reads: CASTKTGLGDEQYF. In DNA, the CDR3 is TGTGCCAGCACCAAGACAGGCTTAGGGGACGAGCAGTACTTC.

This clonotype was detected only a few times. The chain recombines TRBV25-1 with TRBJ1-2; TRBD1 is a possible D gene (5 bases). Looked up from germline, CDR1 is MGHDK and CDR2 is SYGVNS. With 3 bases removed from V and 4 bases from J, the gap between germline ends came to 12 bases. CDR3 size: 14 residues. The CDR3 sequence: CASSDLGGAYGYTF. In DNA form, the CDR3 reads TGTGCCAGCAGTGATTTGGGGGGTGCCTATGGCTACACCTTC.

This clonotype was picked up many times. The chain links TRBV27 to TRBJ1-5; weak D call: TRBD1 (6 bases). V was shortened by 3 bases and J by 4 bases, with 10 bases between the two germline ends. The germline gives CDR1 MNHEY, CDR2 SMNVEV (reference sequence). There are 14 residues in the CDR3. CDR3 amino acids: CASSFWGANQPQHF. DNA for the CDR3: TGTGCCAGCAGTTTTTGGGGGGCAAATCAGCCCCAGCATTTT.

The genes are TRBV6-1 and TRBJ2-1, with 8 positions matching TRBD2. Trimming at V came to 7 bases and at J to 0 bases, leaving 5 bases not matched to a gene. Germline V gene data show CDR1 as MNHNS and CDR2 as SASEGT. The CDR3 runs 15 residues. CDR3 amino acids: CASTTAGVSYNEQFF. DNA for the CDR3: TGTGCCAGCACCACAGCGGGAGTCTCCTACAATGAGCAGTTCTTC.

CDR3 in amino acids: CASSLAGHFGRSSTDTQYF. CDR3 DNA: TGTGCCAGCAGCTTAGCGGGTCACTTCGGGCGATCTAGCACAGATACGCAGTATTTT. V gene TRBV7-2 combines with J gene TRBJ2-3; unclear D gene. Germline assignment: CDR1 SGHTA and CDR2 FQGNSA. V gave up 0 bases and J gave up 0 bases, with 19 bases separating them. This CDR3 spans 19 amino acids.

This clonotype has just one count. One end of the junction is discordant with germline, which a read error may explain. The chain couples TRBV15 to TRBJ2-5, with a weak D call TRBD2 (7 bases). The better agreement between TRBJ2-3 and the DNA end casts doubt on the J call. CDR1 and CDR2 from the germline V gene are LNHNV and YYDKDF (reference sequence). This CDR3 spans 18 amino acids. The CDR3 bases are TGTGCCACCAGCAGAGAGGTTCTAGGGGGAGGGCCTCCAGAGACGCAGTATTTT. Its translation is CATSREVLGGGPPETQYF.

This clonotype was observed a handful of times. The chain joins TRBV6-1 to TRBJ2-7; 8 bases fit TRBD2. This CDR3 spans 15 amino acids. Germline V gives CDR1 MNHNS, CDR2 SASEGT. The junction had 3 bases not matched to a gene; V was cut back by 2 bases and J by 0 bases. The CDR3 reads CASSESGGSSYEQYF. CDR3 in DNA: TGTGCCAGCAGTGAATCGGGAGGGAGCTCCTACGAGCAGTACTTC.

The sample holds a few counts of this clonotype. This chain links TRBV27 with TRBJ2-1; 9 bases align to TRBD2. The J call may be faulty, since TRBJ2-7 better matches the DNA end. The germline V gene has CDR1 MNHEY and CDR2 SMNVEV (reference sequence). The CDR3 runs to 18 residues. The CDR3 sequence is CASSPLGGPREGTYEQYV. The CDR3 bases are TGTGCCAGCAGCCCACTTGGGGGACCGCGGGAGGGGACCTACGAGCAGTACGTC.

A single count supports this clonotype. This rearrangement joins TRBV25-1 to TRBJ2-1, with no clear D. Trimming removed 0 bases from V and 6 bases from J, with 9 bases in between. The CDR3 extends over 14 amino acids. Looked up from germline, CDR1 is MGHDK and CDR2 is SYGVNS. The CDR3 sequence is CASSEYEATNEQFF. CDR3 nucleotides: TGTGCCAGCAGTGAATATGAGGCGACCAATGAGCAGTTCTTC.

CDR3 region: CASRAQAGLNTEAFF. The CDR3, as DNA: TGTGCCAGCAGAGCCCAGGCAGGACTGAACACTGAAGCTTTCTTT. The chain employs TRBV6-1 and TRBJ1-1, with D unclear. V was pared by 6 bases and J by 0 bases, with 14 bases between. The CDR3 has 15 amino acids. The germline V gene encodes CDR1 MNHNS and CDR2 SASEGT.

The chain combines TRBV6-1 with TRBJ2-1, with 8 bases aligning to TRBD1. V shed 6 bases and J 0 bases; nucleotides not matched to a gene: 4. CDR3 length: 15 residues. Germline lookup yields CDR1 MNHNS and CDR2 SASEGT. CDR3 protein: CASRRGQGSYNEQFF. The DNA for the CDR3 is TGTGCCAGCAGGCGCGGACAGGGCTCCTACAATGAGCAGTTCTTC.

Worth noting for this clonotype: One end of the junction fails to match germline, which may point to a read error. V gene TRBV6-1 combines with J gene TRBJ2-3; 7 nucleotides match TRBD2. The CDR3 contains 15 residues. Germline CDR1 is MNHNS and CDR2 is SASEGT. The DNA for the CDR3 is TGTGCCAGCTCCAAAGTCGGACTAGAGGCAGATACCCAGTATTTC. This sequence encodes CASSKVGLEADTQYF.

As for this clonotype: One end of the junction is discordant with germline, which a read error may explain. The chain is built from TRBV6-1 and TRBJ2-4; 8 bases agree with TRBD2. Germline lookup yields CDR1 MNHNS and CDR2 SASEGT. The length of the CDR3 is 17 residues. As DNA, the CDR3 is TGTGCCAGCAGTCGACGGACGGGGGGGAAGGCCAAAGACATGCAGTATTTC. Its translation is CASSRRTGGKAKDMQYF.

V usage is TRBV6-1 and J usage is TRBJ1-3, with D uncertain. Looked up from germline, CDR1 is MNHNS and CDR2 is SASEGT. The CDR3 totals 17 residues. V dropped 6 bases and J dropped 1 base, with 19 bases sitting between them. The CDR3 region is CASRRSASRISGNTIYF. The CDR3 DNA reads TGTGCCAGCAGACGCTCTGCGAGCAGAATATCTGGAAACACCATATATTTT.

The chain recombines TRBV6-1 with TRBJ1-1; D remains ambiguous. Germline CDR1 MNHNS, CDR2 SASEGT. V was pared by 7 bases and J by 4 bases, with 10 bases between. The length of the CDR3 is 12 residues. CDR3 coding DNA: TGTGCCAGCACGTGGGTTCTCACTGAAGCTTTCTTT. This translates into CASTWVLTEAFF.

To note about this clonotype: An end of the junction differs from the germline gene, which may be a read error. V is TRBV25-1 and J is TRBJ2-3; 7 nucleotides match TRBD2. The germline V gene has CDR1 MGHDK and CDR2 SYGVNS. The CDR3 length is 16 residues. The DNA for the CDR3 is TGTGCCAGCCGGGTGGGGAGGGTCGGTGCCACAGACACGCAGTATTTC. Protein: CASRVGRVGATDTQYF.

As regards this clonotype: Given the absence of the conserved phenylalanine or tryptophan at the CDR3 end, a read error is likely. The CDR3 is CASSEELLVPYNEQFS. CDR3 nucleotides: TGTGCCAGCAGTGAAGAGTTGCTCGTTCCCTACAATGAGCAGTTCTCC. The V call is TRBV6-1, the J call TRBJ2-1, with D unresolved. Trimming took 1 base from V and 2 from J, leaving 12 bases between them. Germline-derived CDR1 and CDR2 are MNHNS and SASEGT. The CDR3 consists of 16 residues.

The V call is TRBV7-6, the J call TRBJ2-2, with D possibly matching TRBD2 (6 bases). Per germline, CDR1 SGHVS and CDR2 FNYEAQ. The CDR3 contains 17 residues. V was pared by 2 bases and J by 3 bases, with 16 bases between. CDR3 loop: CASSLFIPGDDTGELFF. The CDR3 DNA sequence: TGTGCCAGCAGCTTATTCATCCCGGGAGATGACACCGGGGAGCTGTTTTTT.

This clonotype was observed many times. This chain joins TRBV5-1 and TRBJ2-1; D perhaps matches TRBD2 (5 bases). The J call may be in error: the DNA end matches TRBJ2-7 better. This CDR3 is 16 amino acids long. Germline assignment: CDR1 SGHRS and CDR2 YFSETQ. This CDR3 reads CASSPYEGLGGYEQYF. The DNA of the CDR3 is TGCGCCAGCAGCCCATATGAAGGGCTAGGAGGTTACGAGCAGTACTTC.

The chain carries TRBV11-2 and TRBJ2-1; 9 bases agree with TRBD1. V lost 5 bases, J lost 9 bases, and 11 bases stayed unmatched. This CDR3 has 15 residues. Germline V gene sequence: CDR1 SGHAT, CDR2 FQNNGV. CDR3 sequence reads: CASSPTGTGIGEQFF. The DNA for the CDR3 is TGTGCCAGCAGCCCCACCGGGACAGGGATTGGTGAGCAGTTCTTC.